These 21 T cell receptor beta chains share one sample of origin, sequenced in a study of cytomegalovirus exposure and HLA in healthy donors. The PCR used 60 Vbeta and 13 Jbeta primers. TCRdb's table, derived via immunoSEQ multiplex PCR, lists solely in-frame clones and lacks some. Of 200,000 to 250,000 clones listed, about 80% are singletons. Source material: PBMCs. Source of these receptors: an older woman in good health and CMV-seropositive.

The genes are TRBV30 and TRBJ2-1, with 7 bases aligning to TRBD2. The germline V gene encodes CDR1 GTSNPN and CDR2 SVGIG (reference sequence). V lost 5 bases, J lost 0 bases, and 13 bases stayed unmatched. This CDR3 comprises 17 residues. Written as DNA, the CDR3 is TGTGCCTGGGGGGGTGGGTCTAGCGGTGTCTCCTACAATGAGCAGTTCTTC. This translates into CAWGGGSSGVSYNEQFF.

This clone appeared once. The chain links TRBV7-9 to TRBJ1-3; possible D gene TRBD1, 5 bases. V was trimmed by 5 bases and J by 0 bases, leaving 8 bases between them. This CDR3 region has 14 residues. Germline V lookup: CDR1 SEHNR, CDR2 FQNEAQ (reference sequence). As DNA, the CDR3 is TGTGCCAGCAGCACTACAGGCTCTGGAAACACCATATATTTT. Translated, it gives CASSTTGSGNTIYF. The whole variable domain, remainder taken from reference TRBV7-9 and TRBJ1-3, is DTGVSQNPRHKITKRGQNVTFRCDPISEHNRLYWYRQTLGQGPEFLTYFQNEAQLEKSRLLSDRFSAERPKGSFSTLEIQRTEQGDSAMYLCASSTTGSGNTIYFGEGSWLTVV.

The chain links TRBV4-1 to TRBJ2-3; D gene ambiguous. With 1 base removed from V and 5 bases from J, the gap between germline ends came to 7 bases. Germline CDR1 is MGHRA and CDR2 is YSYEKL. This CDR3 has 13 amino acids. The CDR3 region is CASSQAERDTQYF. In DNA form, the CDR3 reads TGCGCCAGCAGCCAAGCGGAGAGAGATACGCAGTATTTT.

The chain combines TRBV6-1 with TRBJ1-2; a possible D gene is TRBD1 (5 bases). Trimming left V 6 bases short and J 6 bases short, with 14 bases between. Germline V gives CDR1 MNHNS, CDR2 SASEGT. This CDR3 has 13 amino acids. This chain's CDR3 is CASRPSGGDGYTF. The CDR3 DNA follows: TGTGCCAGCAGACCGTCAGGAGGGGATGGCTACACCTTC.

The V call is TRBV6-1, the J call TRBJ1-1; D ambiguous. Looked up from germline, CDR1 is MNHNS and CDR2 is SASEGT. V lost 1 base to trimming and J lost 5 bases, with 14 bases between them. The CDR3 runs to 15 residues. The CDR3 region is CASSEEFGVWTEAFF. CDR3 bases: TGTGCCAGCAGTGAAGAGTTCGGGGTCTGGACTGAAGCTTTCTTT.

The gene calls are TRBV12-5 and TRBJ2-3; D remains unclear. This CDR3 has 13 amino acids. Deletions cut 4 bases from V and 0 bases from J, with 5 bases between. Germline loops: CDR1 LGHNT, CDR2 FRNRAP. This CDR3 is CASGSTSTDTQYF. CDR3 sequence (DNA): TGTGCTAGTGGTTCTACCAGCACAGATACGCAGTATTTT.

The chain is built from TRBV4-1 and TRBJ2-1, with 7 bases aligning to TRBD2. The V gene end was trimmed by 4 bases and the J gene end by 7 bases; junction bases not matched to a gene: 4. Germline CDR1 MGHRA, CDR2 YSYEKL. This CDR3 comprises 13 residues. CDR3 protein: CASSRGLGNEQFF. CDR3 bases: TGCGCCAGCAGCCGCGGACTAGGAAATGAGCAGTTCTTC.

The J gene is TRBJ2-7, the V gene TRBV11-2; D unclear. V lost 5 bases to trimming and J lost 3 bases, with 5 bases between them. Germline CDR1 and CDR2: SGHAT and FQNNGV. CDR3 length: 11 amino acids. CDR3 protein: CASSAHYEQYF. CDR3 bases: TGTGCCAGCAGCGCGCACTACGAGCAGTACTTC.

The chain employs TRBV11-3 and TRBJ2-1, with TRBD2 as a possible D gene (5 bases). Trimming cost V 7 bases and J 10 bases, with 17 bases left between them. This CDR3 region has 13 residues. The germline V gene encodes CDR1 SGHNT and CDR2 YENEEA. The CDR3 coding sequence is TGTGCCAGCACCCCCCGTGCGGGCGGGGAGCAGTTCTTC. Translating it yields CASTPRAGGEQFF.

In the case of this clone: One junction end disagrees with the germline gene, perhaps due to a read error. The V gene is TRBV19, the J gene TRBJ2-1, with TRBD2 matching over 13 bases. Germline assignment: CDR1 LNHDA and CDR2 SQIVND (reference sequence). The CDR3 runs 16 residues. The CDR3 loop reads CASRTSGGSGAYEQLF. CDR3 DNA sequence: TGTGCCAGTAGGACTAGCGGGGGGTCAGGCGCATATGAGCAGCTCTTC.

The V call is TRBV14, the J call TRBJ2-7; 8 positions agree with TRBD1. The junction had 9 bases not matched to a gene; V was cut back by 4 bases and J by 4 bases. The germline gives CDR1 SGHDN, CDR2 FVKESK. CDR3 length: 15 residues. CDR3 in DNA: TGTGCCAGCAGCCGTGGGACAGGACGGTTTTACGAGCAGTACTTC. Translation gives CASSRGTGRFYEQYF. The whole variable domain, filled in from reference TRBV14 and TRBJ2-7, reads EAGVTQFPSHSVIEKGQTVTLRCDPISGHDNLYWYRRVMGKEIKFLLHFVKESKQDESGMPNNRFLAERTGGTYSTLKVQPAELEDSGVYFCASSRGTGRFYEQYFGPGTRLTVT.

For this clone: One end of the junction does not line up with germline, which may come from a read error. This chain links TRBV6-5 with TRBJ1-5; TRBD1 matches 9 bases. CDR3 size: 15 residues. CDR1 is MNHEY, CDR2 SVGAGI, per germline. The CDR3 region has the DNA TGTGCCGGCAGGGGCCGGGACAGGGGCAATCAGCCCCAGCATTTT. It is translated as CAGRGRDRGNQPQHF.

This chain uses TRBV6-7 with TRBJ2-4; TRBD2 matches 13 bases. TRBV6-7 is an ORF, and what it does is uncertain. The CDR3 is made up of 19 amino acids. Trimming at V came to 9 bases and at J to 0 bases, leaving 14 bases not matched to a gene. CDR3 protein: CARNDLRTSGRVAKNIQYF. CDR3 nucleotide sequence: TGTGCCAGAAACGACCTCAGGACTAGCGGGAGAGTAGCCAAAAACATTCAGTACTTC.

The gene calls are TRBV28 and TRBJ1-2, with 9 bases matching TRBD1. The CDR3 length is 15 residues. The V gene's germline CDR1 is MDHEN and CDR2 SYDVKM. The V segment lost 3 bases and the J segment 8 bases; nucleotides outside the gene matches: 10. The CDR3 nucleotides read TGTGCCAGCAGTTTGGGGACAGGGACTTTGCTAGGCTACACCTTC. Encoded protein: CASSLGTGTLLGYTF.

The chain combines TRBV5-6 with TRBJ1-2; D is ambiguous. Looked up from germline, CDR1 is SGHDT and CDR2 is YYEEEE. V lost 4 bases and J 6 bases, leaving 10 bases between the germline ends. The CDR3 has 12 amino acids. CDR3 residues: CASSPRADGYTF. In nucleotides, the CDR3 is TGTGCCAGCAGCCCGCGGGCGGATGGCTACACCTTC.

This rearrangement joins TRBV29-1 to TRBJ2-7, with 8 bases aligning to TRBD2. Trimming cost V 7 bases and J 0 bases; bases outside gene matches: 2. The length of the CDR3 is 12 residues. CDR1 is SQVTM and CDR2 is ANQGSEA in the germline V gene. The CDR3 bases are TGCAGCGCGGGGACTAGCTCCTACGAGCAGTACTTC. It yields the protein CSAGTSSYEQYF.

V is TRBV5-4 and J is TRBJ2-1, with 10 bases lining up with TRBD2. This CDR3 is built from 19 residues. V lost 0 bases to trimming and J lost 0 bases; unmatched junction nucleotides: 9. Germline CDR1 is SGHNT and CDR2 is YYREEE (reference sequence). The CDR3 nucleotides are TGTGCCAGCAGCTTGGGAGGACTAGCGGTTCCCTCCTCCTACAATGAGCAGTTCTTC. Its protein product is CASSLGGLAVPSSYNEQFF.

This chain connects TRBV19 to TRBJ2-1; 9 nucleotides line up with TRBD2. The V segment lost 4 bases and the J segment 5 bases; nucleotides outside the gene matches: 18. Germline values: CDR1 LNHDA, CDR2 SQIVND (reference sequence). This CDR3 contains 19 residues. The CDR3 loop reads CASSRAAGSTSGSHNEQFF. CDR3 bases: TGTGCCAGTAGTAGGGCTGCGGGCTCGACTAGCGGTTCTCACAATGAGCAGTTCTTC.

This rearrangement joins TRBV7-9 to TRBJ2-5; D call uncertain. The V end lost 5 bases, the J end lost 5 bases, and 12 bases lay between the germline ends. Looked up from germline, CDR1 is SEHNR and CDR2 is FQNEAQ (reference sequence). The CDR3 runs 13 residues. CDR3 residues: CASSLPPVETQYF. CDR3 DNA: TGTGCCAGCAGCCTCCCTCCGGTCGAGACCCAGTACTTC.

This clone was seen only a few times. V usage is TRBV5-6 and J usage is TRBJ1-1; the match to TRBD1 covers 10 bases. The CDR3 runs 16 residues. Germline V CDR1 and CDR2: SGHDT, YYEEEE. After removal of 3 bases from V and 4 bases from J, the junction contained 9 bases not matched to a gene. The CDR3 loop is CASSWGLTGGTTEAFF. The CDR3 DNA is TGTGCCAGCAGCTGGGGGCTGACAGGGGGCACCACTGAAGCTTTCTTT. Looking up the rest from reference TRBV5-6 and TRBJ1-1 gives the full variable domain: DAGVTQSPTHLIKTRGQQVTLRCSPKSGHDTVSWYQQALGQGPQFIFQYYEEEERQRGNFPDRFSGHQFPNYSSELNVNALLLGDSALYLCASSWGLTGGTTEAFFGQGTRLTVV.

This clone was found a few times. The genes are TRBV29-1 and TRBJ1-4, with D hard to call. Germline assignment: CDR1 SQVTM and CDR2 ANQGSEA. The CDR3 consists of 12 residues. Trimming removed 7 bases from V and 0 bases from J, with 6 bases in between. CDR3 coding DNA: TGCAGCGGGGCTTCAACTAATGAAAAACTGTTTTTT. It specifies CSGASTNEKLFF.